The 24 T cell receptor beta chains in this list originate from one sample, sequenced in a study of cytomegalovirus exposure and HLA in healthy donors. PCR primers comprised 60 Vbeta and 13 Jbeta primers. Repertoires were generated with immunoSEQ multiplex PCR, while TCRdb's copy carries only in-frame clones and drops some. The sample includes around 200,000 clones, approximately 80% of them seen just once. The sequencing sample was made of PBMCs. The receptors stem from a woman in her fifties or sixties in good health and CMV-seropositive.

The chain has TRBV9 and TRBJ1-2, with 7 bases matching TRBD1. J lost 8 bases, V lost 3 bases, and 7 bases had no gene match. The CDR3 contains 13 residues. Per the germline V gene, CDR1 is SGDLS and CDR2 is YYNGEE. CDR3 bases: TGTGCCAGCAGCGCGGACAGGTGGGGCGGCTACACCTTC. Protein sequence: CASSADRWGGYTF.

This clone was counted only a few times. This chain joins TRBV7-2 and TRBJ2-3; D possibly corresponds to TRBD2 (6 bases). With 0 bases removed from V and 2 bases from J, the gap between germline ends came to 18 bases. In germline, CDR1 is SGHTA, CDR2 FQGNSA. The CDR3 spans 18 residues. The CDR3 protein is CASSLANLGVGLTDTQYF. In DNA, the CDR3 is TGTGCCAGCAGCTTAGCGAACCTGGGAGTGGGACTCACAGATACGCAGTATTTT.

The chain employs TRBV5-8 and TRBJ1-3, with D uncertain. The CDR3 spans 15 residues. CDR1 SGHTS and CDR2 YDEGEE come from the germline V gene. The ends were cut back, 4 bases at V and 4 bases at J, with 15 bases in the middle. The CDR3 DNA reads TGTGCCAGCAGCCGGGAGGGCAGGCAGGGAAACACCATATATTTT. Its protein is CASSREGRQGNTIYF.

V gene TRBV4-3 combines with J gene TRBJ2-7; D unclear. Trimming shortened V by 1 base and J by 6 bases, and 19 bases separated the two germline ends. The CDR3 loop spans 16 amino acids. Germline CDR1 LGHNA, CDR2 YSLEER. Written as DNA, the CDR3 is TGCGCCAGCAGCCAAGTTTGGAGAAACCTCGCCTCCGAGCAGTACTTC. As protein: CASSQVWRNLASEQYF.

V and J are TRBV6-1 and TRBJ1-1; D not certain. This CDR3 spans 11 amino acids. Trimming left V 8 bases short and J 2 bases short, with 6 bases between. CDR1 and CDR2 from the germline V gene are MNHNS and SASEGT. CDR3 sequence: CASLSNTEAFF. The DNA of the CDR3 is TGTGCCAGCCTGTCCAACACTGAAGCTTTCTTT.

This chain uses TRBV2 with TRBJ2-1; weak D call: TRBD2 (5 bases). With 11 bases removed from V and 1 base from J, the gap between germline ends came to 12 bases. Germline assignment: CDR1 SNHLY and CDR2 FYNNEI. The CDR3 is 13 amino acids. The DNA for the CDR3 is TGTGCCGGGCGTAGCGAGTCCTACAATGAGCAGTTCTTC. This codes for CAGRSESYNEQFF.

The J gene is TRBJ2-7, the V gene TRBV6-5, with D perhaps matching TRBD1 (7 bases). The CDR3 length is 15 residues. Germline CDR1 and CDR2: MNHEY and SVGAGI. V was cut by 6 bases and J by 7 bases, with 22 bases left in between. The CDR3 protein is CASRQQGGTAGEQYF. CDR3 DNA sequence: TGTGCCAGCAGACAACAAGGCGGGACAGCTGGAGAGCAGTACTTC.

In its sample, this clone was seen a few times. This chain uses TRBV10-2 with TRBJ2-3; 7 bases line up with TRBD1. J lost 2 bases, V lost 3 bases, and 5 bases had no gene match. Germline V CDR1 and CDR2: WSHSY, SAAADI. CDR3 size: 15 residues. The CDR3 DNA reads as TGCGCCAGCAGTGAAGGCCAGGGGGACACAGATACGCAGTATTTT. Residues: CASSEGQGDTDTQYF.

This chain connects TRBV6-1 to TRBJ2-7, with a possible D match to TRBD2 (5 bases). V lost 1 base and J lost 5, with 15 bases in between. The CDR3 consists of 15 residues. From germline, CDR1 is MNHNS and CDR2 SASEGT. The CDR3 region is CASSEGTSFNDEQYF. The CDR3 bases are TGTGCCAGCAGTGAAGGCACTAGTTTCAACGACGAGCAGTACTTC.

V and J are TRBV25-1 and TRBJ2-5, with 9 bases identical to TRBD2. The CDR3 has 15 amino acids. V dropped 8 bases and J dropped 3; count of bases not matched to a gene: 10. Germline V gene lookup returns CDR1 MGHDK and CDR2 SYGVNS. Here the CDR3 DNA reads TGTGCCAGCTCCCCCTTTGCGGGGGGGGAAGAGACCCAGTACTTC. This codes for CASSPFAGGEETQYF.

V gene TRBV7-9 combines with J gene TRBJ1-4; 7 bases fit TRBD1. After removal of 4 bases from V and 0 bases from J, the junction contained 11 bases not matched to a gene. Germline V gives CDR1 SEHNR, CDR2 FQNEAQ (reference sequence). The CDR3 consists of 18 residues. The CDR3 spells CASSSGSQGVATNEKLFF. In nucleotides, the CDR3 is TGTGCCAGCAGCTCCGGTAGTCAGGGGGTCGCAACTAATGAAAAACTGTTTTTT.

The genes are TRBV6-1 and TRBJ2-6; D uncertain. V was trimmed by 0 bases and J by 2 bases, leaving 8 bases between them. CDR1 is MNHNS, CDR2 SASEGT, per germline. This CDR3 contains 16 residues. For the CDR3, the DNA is TGTGCCAGCAGTGAAGCAGCCGGTCCTGGGGCCAACGTCCTGACTTTC. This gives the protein CASSEAAGPGANVLTF.

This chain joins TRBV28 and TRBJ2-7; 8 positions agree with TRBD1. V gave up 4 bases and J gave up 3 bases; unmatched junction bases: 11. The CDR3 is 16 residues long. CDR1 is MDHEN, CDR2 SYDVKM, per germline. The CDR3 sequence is CASSSPIGQGDYEQYF. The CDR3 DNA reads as TGTGCCAGCAGTTCCCCGATAGGACAGGGCGACTACGAGCAGTACTTC. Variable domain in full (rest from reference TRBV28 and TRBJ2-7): DVKVTQSSRYLVKRTGEKVFLECVQDMDHENMFWYRQDPGLGLRLIYFSYDVKMKEKGDIPEGYSVSREKKERFSLILESASTNQTSMYLCASSSPIGQGDYEQYFGPGTRLTVT.

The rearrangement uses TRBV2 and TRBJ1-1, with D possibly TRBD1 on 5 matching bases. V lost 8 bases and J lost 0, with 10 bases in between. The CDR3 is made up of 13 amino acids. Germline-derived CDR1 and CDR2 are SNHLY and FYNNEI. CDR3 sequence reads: CASHSQVNTEAFF. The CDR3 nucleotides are TGTGCCAGCCATTCACAGGTGAACACTGAAGCTTTCTTT.

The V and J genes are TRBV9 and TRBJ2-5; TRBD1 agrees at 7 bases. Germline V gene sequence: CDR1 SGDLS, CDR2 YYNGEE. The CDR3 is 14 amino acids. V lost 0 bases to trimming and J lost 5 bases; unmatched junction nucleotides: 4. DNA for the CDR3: TGTGCCAGCAGCGTAGGAGGGGGCTACGAGACCCAGTACTTC. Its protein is CASSVGGGYETQYF.

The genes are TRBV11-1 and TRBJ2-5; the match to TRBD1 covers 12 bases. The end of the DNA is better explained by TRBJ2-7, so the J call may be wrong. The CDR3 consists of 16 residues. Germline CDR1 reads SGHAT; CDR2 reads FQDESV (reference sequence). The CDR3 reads CASSLAGTGGPYEQYF. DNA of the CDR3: TGTGCCAGCAGCTTAGCGGGGACAGGGGGCCCCTACGAGCAGTACTTC.

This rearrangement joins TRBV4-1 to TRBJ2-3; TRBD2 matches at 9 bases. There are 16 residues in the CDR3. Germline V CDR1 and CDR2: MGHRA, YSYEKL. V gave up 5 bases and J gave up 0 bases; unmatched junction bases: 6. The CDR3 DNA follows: TGCGCCAGCAGCAGATCGACTAGCGGTAGCACAGATACGCAGTATTTT. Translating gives CASSRSTSGSTDTQYF.

In DNA form, the CDR3 reads TGCGCCAGCAGTCAAGGCGGGAGCGGGCTTACCTACGAGCAGTACTTC. Protein: CASSQGGSGLTYEQYF. The chain couples TRBV5-1 to TRBJ2-7; TRBD2 matches at 7 bases. CDR3 length equals 16 residues. Germline V CDR1 and CDR2: SGHRS, YFSETQ. V trimming: 5 bases; J trimming: 2 bases; junction bases outside the gene matches: 13.

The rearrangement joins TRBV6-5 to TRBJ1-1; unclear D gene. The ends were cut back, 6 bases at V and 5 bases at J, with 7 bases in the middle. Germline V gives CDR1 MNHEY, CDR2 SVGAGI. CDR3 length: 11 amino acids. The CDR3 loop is CASRRETEAFF. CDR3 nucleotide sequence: TGTGCCAGCAGGAGGGAAACTGAAGCTTTCTTT.

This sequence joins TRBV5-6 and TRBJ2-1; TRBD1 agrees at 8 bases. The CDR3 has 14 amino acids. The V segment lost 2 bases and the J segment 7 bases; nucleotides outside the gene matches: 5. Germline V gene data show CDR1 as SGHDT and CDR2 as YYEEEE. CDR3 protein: CASSFPRGRNEQFF. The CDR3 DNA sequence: TGTGCCAGCAGCTTCCCCAGGGGGCGGAATGAGCAGTTCTTC. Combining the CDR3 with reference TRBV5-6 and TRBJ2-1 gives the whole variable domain DAGVTQSPTHLIKTRGQQVTLRCSPKSGHDTVSWYQQALGQGPQFIFQYYEEEERQRGNFPDRFSGHQFPNYSSELNVNALLLGDSALYLCASSFPRGRNEQFFGPGTRLTVL.

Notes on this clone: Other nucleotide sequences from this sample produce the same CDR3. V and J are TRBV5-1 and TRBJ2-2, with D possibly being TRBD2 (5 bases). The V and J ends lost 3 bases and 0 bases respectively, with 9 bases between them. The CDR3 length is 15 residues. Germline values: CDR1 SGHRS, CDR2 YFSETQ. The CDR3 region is CASSSRGSNTGELFF. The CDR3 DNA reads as TGCGCCAGCAGCTCAAGAGGGTCGAACACCGGGGAGCTGTTTTTT.

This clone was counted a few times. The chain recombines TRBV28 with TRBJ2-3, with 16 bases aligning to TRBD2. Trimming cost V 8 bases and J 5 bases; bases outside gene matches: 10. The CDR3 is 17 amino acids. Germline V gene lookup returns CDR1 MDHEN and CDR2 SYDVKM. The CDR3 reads CASLGTSGGARKDTQYF. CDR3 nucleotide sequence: TGTGCCAGCTTGGGGACTAGCGGGGGGGCCCGGAAAGATACGCAGTATTTT.

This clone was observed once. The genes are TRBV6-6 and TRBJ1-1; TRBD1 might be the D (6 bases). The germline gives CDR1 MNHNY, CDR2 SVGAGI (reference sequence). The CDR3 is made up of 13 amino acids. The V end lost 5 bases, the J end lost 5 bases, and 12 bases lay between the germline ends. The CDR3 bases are TGTGCCAGCAGTCAGGGGAGTTTGACTGAAGCTTTCTTT. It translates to CASSQGSLTEAFF.

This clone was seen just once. The CDR3 protein is CASSPTGGLHTEAFF. The CDR3, as DNA: TGTGCCAGCAGCCCCACGGGGGGGCTCCACACTGAAGCTTTCTTT. J is TRBJ1-1 and V is TRBV14; perhaps TRBD1 as D (6 bases). This CDR3 has 15 residues. V was pared by 4 bases and J by 3 bases, with 15 bases between. The V gene's germline CDR1 is SGHDN and CDR2 FVKESK.